This TCR beta chain was retrieved from a study of regulatory T cells in long-lasting Graves disease. Looked up from germline, CDR1 is SGHRS and CDR2 is YFSETQ. CDR3 size: 14 residues. J gave up 7 bases and V 4 bases, and 7 bases lay outside the gene matches. This clonotype has a count of ten or more. The time point denotes: persistent/refractory GD, antithyroid drugs over 5 years with positive TRAb. PBMCs provided the RNA from which the TCR library was made. Construction of TCR beta libraries relied on iRepertoire HTBI primers and on Arm-PCR targeting CDR3 regions. TCRdb analysed the multiplex PCR reads with MiXCR anew, one entry per CDR3 protein. The sample yields almost 350,000 distinct CDR3 sequences, about 20% seen once.

The clonotype comes from a female donor with Graves disease. The V gene is TRBV5-1, the J gene TRBJ1-4; 7 nucleotides align to TRBD1. This specimen consisted of peripheral blood mononuclear cells (PBMCs), obtained when the disease was refractory, from a patient treated with antithyroid drugs. The CDR3 DNA is TGCGCCAGCAGCGTATACAGGGGATCTGAAAAACTGTTTTTT. This codes for CASSVYRGSEKLFF.